This T cell receptor (beta chain) was captured in a study of CD8 T cells in ankylosing spondylitis. Findings and caveats of the study: Characteristic of ankylosing spondylitis blood, it appeared, was a TCR beta motif comprising about 8 highly homologous variants.

In germline, CDR1 is LNHNV, CDR2 YYDKDF (reference sequence). The ends were cut back, 0 bases at V and 3 bases at J, with 5 bases in the middle. This CDR3 comprises 13 residues. This clonotype was counted between two and nine times. Its antigen is unidentified. TCRdb re-analysed the 5' RACE reads in MiXCR, keeping a single row per CDR3 protein. The sample holds 750,000 to 850,000 distinct CDR3 sequences, about 12% seen once. The chain carries TRBV15 and TRBJ2-5; the D is unclear. The TCR sequence derives from a male donor with ankylosing spondylitis. Sequenced: blood, either unsorted or a sorted T cell fraction (not recorded which). This chain's CDR3 is CATSRDLEETQYF. CDR3 sequence (DNA): TGTGCCACCAGCAGAGATCTCGAAGAGACCCAGTACTTC.